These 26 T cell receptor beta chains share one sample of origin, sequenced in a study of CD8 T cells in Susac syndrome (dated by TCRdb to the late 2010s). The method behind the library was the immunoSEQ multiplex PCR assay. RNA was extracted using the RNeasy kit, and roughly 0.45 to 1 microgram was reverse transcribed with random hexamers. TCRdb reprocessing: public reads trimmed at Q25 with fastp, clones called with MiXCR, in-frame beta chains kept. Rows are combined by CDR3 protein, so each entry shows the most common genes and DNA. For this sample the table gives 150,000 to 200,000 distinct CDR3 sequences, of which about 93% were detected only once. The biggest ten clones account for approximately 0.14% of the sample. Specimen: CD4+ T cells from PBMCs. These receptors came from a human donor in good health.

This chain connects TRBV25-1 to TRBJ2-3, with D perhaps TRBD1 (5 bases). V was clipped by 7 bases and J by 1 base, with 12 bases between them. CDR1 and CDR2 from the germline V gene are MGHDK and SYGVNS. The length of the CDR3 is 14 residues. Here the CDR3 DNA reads TGTGCCAGCACCAGGGCCCCGTGCACAGATACGCAGTATTTT. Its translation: CASTRAPCTDTQYF.

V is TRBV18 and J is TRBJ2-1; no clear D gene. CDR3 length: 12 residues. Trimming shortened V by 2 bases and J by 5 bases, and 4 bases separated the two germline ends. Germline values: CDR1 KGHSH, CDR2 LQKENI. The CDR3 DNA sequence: TGTGCCAGCTCACCAGAGGACAATGAGCAGTTCTTC. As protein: CASSPEDNEQFF. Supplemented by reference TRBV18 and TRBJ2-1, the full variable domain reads NAGVMQNPRHLVRRRGQEARLRCSPMKGHSHVYWYRQLPEEGLKFMVYLQKENIIDESGMPKERFSAEFPKEGPSILRIQQVVRGDSAAYFCASSPEDNEQFFGPGTRLTVL.

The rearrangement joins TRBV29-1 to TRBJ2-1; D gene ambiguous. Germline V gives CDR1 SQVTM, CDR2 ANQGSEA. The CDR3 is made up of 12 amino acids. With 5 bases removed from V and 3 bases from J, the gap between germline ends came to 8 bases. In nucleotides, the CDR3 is TGCAGCGTTCGAAAAGGCTACAATGAGCAGTTCTTC. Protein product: CSVRKGYNEQFF.

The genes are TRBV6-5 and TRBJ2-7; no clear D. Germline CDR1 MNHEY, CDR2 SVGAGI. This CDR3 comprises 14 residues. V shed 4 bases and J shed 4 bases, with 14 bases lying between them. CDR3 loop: CASSSIVGLYEQYF. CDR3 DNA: TGTGCCAGCAGTTCCATAGTCGGGTTGTACGAGCAGTACTTC.

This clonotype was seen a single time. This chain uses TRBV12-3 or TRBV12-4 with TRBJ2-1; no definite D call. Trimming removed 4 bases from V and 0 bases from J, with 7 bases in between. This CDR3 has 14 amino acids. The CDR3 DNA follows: TGTGCCAGCAGTTATGAATACTCCTACAATGAGCAGTTCTTC. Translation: CASSYEYSYNEQFF.

CDR3 sequence: CASSQGQLIAKNIQYF. The CDR3 DNA reads as TGTGCCAGCAGCCAAGGCCAACTAATAGCCAAAAACATTCAGTACTTC. This chain links TRBV14 with TRBJ2-4; D unresolved. The CDR3 contains 16 residues. Germline loops: CDR1 SGHDN, CDR2 FVKESK. Trimming took off 1 base at V and 0 bases at J, with 10 bases between the two ends.

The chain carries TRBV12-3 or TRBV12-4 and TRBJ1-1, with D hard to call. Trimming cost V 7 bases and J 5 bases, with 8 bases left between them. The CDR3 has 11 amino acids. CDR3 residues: CASILRTEAFF. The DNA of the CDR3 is TGTGCCAGCATCTTAAGAACTGAAGCTTTCTTT.

For the CDR3, the DNA is TGCAGCGTTGTTGTATCGATCACTGAAGCTTTCTTT. Amino acid sequence: CSVVVSITEAFF. The chain couples TRBV29-1 to TRBJ1-1; D gene unclear. The germline V and J ends were trimmed by 4 bases and 4 bases, with 10 bases remaining between them. CDR3 size: 12 residues. Germline V gene sequence: CDR1 SQVTM, CDR2 ANQGSEA.

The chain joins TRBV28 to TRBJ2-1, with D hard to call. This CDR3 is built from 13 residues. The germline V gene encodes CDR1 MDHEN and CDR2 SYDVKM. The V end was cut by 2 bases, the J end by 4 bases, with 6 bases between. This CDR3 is CASSLDWYNEQFF. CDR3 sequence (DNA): TGTGCCAGCAGTTTAGACTGGTACAATGAGCAGTTCTTC.

The CDR3 region has the DNA TGTGCCAGCAGCATAAGGTGGGGCTCCGGCTACACCTTC. This encodes CASSIRWGSGYTF. The rearrangement joins TRBV7-8 to TRBJ1-2; tentative D call: TRBD1 (5 bases). Germline CDR1 and CDR2: SGHVS and FQNEAQ. Trimming cost V 5 bases and J 8 bases, with 15 bases left between them. CDR3 length equals 13 residues.

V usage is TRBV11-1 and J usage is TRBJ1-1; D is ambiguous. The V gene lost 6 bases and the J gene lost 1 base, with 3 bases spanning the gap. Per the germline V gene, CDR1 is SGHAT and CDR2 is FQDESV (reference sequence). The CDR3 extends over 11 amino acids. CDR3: CASSWNTEAFF. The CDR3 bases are TGTGCCAGCAGTTGGAACACTGAAGCTTTCTTT.

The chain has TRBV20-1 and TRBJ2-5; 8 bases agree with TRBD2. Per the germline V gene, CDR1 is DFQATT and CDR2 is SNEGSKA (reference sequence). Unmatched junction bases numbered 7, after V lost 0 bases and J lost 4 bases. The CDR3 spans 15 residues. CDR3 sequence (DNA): TGCAGTGCTAGAGAGTACGGGGGGGCCAGAGAGACCCAGTACTTC. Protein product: CSAREYGGARETQYF.

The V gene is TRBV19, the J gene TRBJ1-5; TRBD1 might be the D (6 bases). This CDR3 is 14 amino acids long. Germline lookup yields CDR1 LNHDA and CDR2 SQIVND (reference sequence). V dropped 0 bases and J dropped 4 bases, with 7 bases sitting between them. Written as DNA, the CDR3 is TGTGCCAGTAGTATAGACAGGGGTAATCAGCCCCAGCATTTT. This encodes CASSIDRGNQPQHF.

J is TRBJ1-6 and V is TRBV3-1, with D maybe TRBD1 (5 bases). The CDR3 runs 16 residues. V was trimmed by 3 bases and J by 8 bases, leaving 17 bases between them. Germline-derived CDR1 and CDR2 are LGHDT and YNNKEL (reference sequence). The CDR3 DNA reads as TGTGCCAGCAGCCAGGGGCAGGCAACTTGGGATTCACCCCTCCACTTT. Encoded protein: CASSQGQATWDSPLHF.

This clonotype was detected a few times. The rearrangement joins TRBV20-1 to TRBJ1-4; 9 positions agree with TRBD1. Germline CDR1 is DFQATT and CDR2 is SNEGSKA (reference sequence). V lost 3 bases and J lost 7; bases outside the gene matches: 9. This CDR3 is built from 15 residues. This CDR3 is CSARAPATGGEKLFF. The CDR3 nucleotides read TGCAGTGCTAGGGCCCCAGCGACAGGGGGTGAAAAACTGTTTTTT.

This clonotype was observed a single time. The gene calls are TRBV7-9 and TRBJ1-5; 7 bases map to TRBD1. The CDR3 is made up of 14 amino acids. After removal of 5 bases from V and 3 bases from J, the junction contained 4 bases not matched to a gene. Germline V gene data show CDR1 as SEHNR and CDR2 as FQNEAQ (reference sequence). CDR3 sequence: CASSPTGLNQPQHF. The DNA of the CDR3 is TGTGCCAGCAGCCCGACAGGGCTCAATCAGCCCCAGCATTTT.

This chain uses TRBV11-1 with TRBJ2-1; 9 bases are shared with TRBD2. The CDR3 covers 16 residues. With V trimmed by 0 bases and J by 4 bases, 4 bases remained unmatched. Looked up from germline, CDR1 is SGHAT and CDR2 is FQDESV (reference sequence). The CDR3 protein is CASSLASSGGYNEQFF. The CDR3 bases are TGTGCCAGCAGCTTAGCATCCAGCGGGGGGTACAATGAGCAGTTCTTC.

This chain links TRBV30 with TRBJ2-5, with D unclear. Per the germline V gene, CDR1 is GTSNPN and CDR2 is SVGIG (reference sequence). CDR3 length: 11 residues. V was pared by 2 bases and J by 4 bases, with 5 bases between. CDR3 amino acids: CAWSNGETQYF. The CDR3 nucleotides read TGTGCCTGGAGTAACGGAGAGACCCAGTACTTC. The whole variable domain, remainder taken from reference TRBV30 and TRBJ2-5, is SQTIHQWPATLVQPVGSPLSLECTVEGTSNPNLYWYRQAAGRGLQLLFYSVGIGQISSEVPQNLSASRPQDRQFILSSKKLLLSDSGFYLCAWSNGETQYFGPGTRLLVL.

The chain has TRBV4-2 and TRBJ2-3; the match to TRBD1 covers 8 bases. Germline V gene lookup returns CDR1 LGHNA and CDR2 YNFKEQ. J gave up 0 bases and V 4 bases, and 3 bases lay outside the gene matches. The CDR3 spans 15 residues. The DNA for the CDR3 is TGTGCCAGCAGCCGGGACAGGCAAAGCACAGATACGCAGTATTTT. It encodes CASSRDRQSTDTQYF.

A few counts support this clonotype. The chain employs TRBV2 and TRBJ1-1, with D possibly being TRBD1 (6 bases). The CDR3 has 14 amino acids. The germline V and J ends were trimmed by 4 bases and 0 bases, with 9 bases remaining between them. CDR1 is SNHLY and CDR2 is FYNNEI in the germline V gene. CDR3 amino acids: CASSVGGMNTEAFF. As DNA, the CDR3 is TGTGCCAGCAGTGTGGGGGGCATGAACACTGAAGCTTTCTTT.

CDR3 protein: CASSPNLGGEAFF. Here the CDR3 DNA reads TGTGCCAGCAGCCCCAACCTAGGAGGTGAAGCTTTCTTT. The genes are TRBV3-1 and TRBJ1-1; no reliable D call. From germline, CDR1 is LGHDT and CDR2 YNNKEL (reference sequence). V was clipped by 4 bases and J by 7 bases, with 13 bases between them. The CDR3 loop spans 13 amino acids. Combining the CDR3 with reference TRBV3-1 and TRBJ1-1 gives the whole variable domain DTAVSQTPKYLVTQMGNDKSIKCEQNLGHDTMYWYKQDSKKFLKIMFSYNNKELIINETVPNRFSPKSPDKAHLNLHINSLELGDSAVYFCASSPNLGGEAFFGQGTRLTVV.

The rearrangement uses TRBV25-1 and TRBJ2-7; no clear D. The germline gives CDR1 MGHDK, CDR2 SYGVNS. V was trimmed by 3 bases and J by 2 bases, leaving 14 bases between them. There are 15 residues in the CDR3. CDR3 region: CASSDRPGKTYEQYF. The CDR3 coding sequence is TGTGCCAGCAGTGACCGGCCGGGTAAGACCTACGAGCAGTACTTC.

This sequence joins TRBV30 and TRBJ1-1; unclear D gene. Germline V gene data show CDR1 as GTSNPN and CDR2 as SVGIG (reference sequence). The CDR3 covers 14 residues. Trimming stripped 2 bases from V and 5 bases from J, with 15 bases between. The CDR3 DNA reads TGTGCCTGGAGTATAACGGGTGTAAGGACTGAAGCTTTCTTT. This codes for CAWSITGVRTEAFF.

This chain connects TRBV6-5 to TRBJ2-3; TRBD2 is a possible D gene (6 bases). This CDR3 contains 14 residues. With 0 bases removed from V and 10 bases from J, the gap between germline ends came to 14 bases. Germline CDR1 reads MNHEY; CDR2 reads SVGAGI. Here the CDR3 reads CASSYSNGGKAQYF. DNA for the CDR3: TGTGCCAGCAGTTACTCGAATGGAGGGAAGGCGCAGTATTTT.

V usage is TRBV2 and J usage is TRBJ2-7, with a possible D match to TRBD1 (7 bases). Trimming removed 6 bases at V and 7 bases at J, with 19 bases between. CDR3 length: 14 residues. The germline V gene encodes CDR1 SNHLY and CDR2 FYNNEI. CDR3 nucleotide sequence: TGTGCCAGCAGGTCGACAGGGAAAGGAGGGGAGCAGTACTTC. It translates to CASRSTGKGGEQYF.

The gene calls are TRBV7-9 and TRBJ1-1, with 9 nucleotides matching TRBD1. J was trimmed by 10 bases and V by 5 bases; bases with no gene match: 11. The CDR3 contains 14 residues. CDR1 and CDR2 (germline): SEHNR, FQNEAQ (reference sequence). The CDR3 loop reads CASSPTGGMEGAFF. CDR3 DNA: TGTGCCAGCAGCCCCACAGGGGGCATGGAAGGAGCTTTCTTT.